The 25 T cell receptor beta chains in this list originate from one sample, sequenced in a study of shared clonotypes between healthy human individuals. The protocol was immunoSEQ multiplex PCR, while the TCRdb copy is restricted to in-frame clones and leaves out a portion. The sample contains approximately 350,000 clones, around 72% of which appear only once. The sequencing sample was made of memory CD4+ T cells sorted from blood. Regarding subset: CD45RA-negative fraction. These receptors were obtained from a man aged 25 to 40 in good health.

The CDR3 here is CASSSRGSPYEQYF. The CDR3 bases are TGTGCCAGCAGTTCCAGGGGGAGCCCCTACGAGCAGTACTTC. This sequence joins TRBV28 and TRBJ2-7, with 7 bases matching TRBD1. With V trimmed by 4 bases and J by 2 bases, 5 bases remained unmatched. Germline CDR1 reads MDHEN; CDR2 reads SYDVKM. The CDR3 loop spans 14 amino acids. The full variable domain, in which reference TRBV28 and TRBJ2-7 provide the parts outside the CDR3, is DVKVTQSSRYLVKRTGEKVFLECVQDMDHENMFWYRQDPGLGLRLIYFSYDVKMKEKGDIPEGYSVSREKKERFSLILESASTNQTSMYLCASSSRGSPYEQYFGPGTRLTVT.

This chain uses TRBV10-3 with TRBJ2-7; D gene uncertain. The germline V gene encodes CDR1 ENHRY and CDR2 SYGVKD. This CDR3 is 10 amino acids long. V dropped 7 bases and J dropped 9 bases, with 10 bases sitting between them. In DNA, the CDR3 is TGTGCCATCAAAAGCCACGGGCAGTACTTC. It specifies CAIKSHGQYF.

The genes are TRBV9 and TRBJ2-1; 10 nucleotides line up with TRBD2. The CDR3 runs to 16 residues. Germline trimming cut 3 bases from V and 4 bases from J; bases unmatched to any gene: 7. Germline values: CDR1 SGDLS, CDR2 YYNGEE. The CDR3 coding sequence is TGTGCCAGCAGCGCGGCTAGCGGGAGTAGTTACAATGAGCAGTTCTTC. The encoded protein is CASSAASGSSYNEQFF.

The V call is TRBV6-1, the J call TRBJ2-3; no reliable D call. The CDR3 length is 15 residues. The V gene lost 2 bases and the J gene lost 0 bases, with 9 bases spanning the gap. Germline V gene lookup returns CDR1 MNHNS and CDR2 SASEGT. The CDR3 sequence is CASSEYDGSTDTQYF. The CDR3 bases are TGTGCCAGCAGTGAATACGACGGGAGCACAGATACGCAGTATTTT.

V gene TRBV6-1 combines with J gene TRBJ2-7; TRBD1 might be the D (5 bases). Trimming removed 6 bases from V and 3 bases from J, with 12 bases in between. This CDR3 is 13 amino acids long. CDR1 and CDR2 from the germline V gene are MNHNS and SASEGT. The CDR3 nucleotides read TGTGCCAGCAGCGACAGACTTATCTACGAGCAGTACTTC. Translated: CASSDRLIYEQYF.

This clone was observed at least ten times. The chain combines TRBV5-5 with TRBJ1-2; no clear D gene. CDR1 and CDR2 (germline): SGHKS, YYEKEE (reference sequence). CDR3 length: 15 residues. V dropped 2 bases and J dropped 0 bases, with 11 bases sitting between them. This CDR3 is CASSLGPLANYGYTF. In DNA form, the CDR3 reads TGTGCCAGCAGCTTAGGCCCGTTGGCTAACTATGGCTACACCTTC.

This sequence joins TRBV6-6 and TRBJ2-7, with TRBD2 identical over 14 bases. Germline values: CDR1 MNHNY, CDR2 SVGAGI (reference sequence). This CDR3 is built from 15 residues. V lost 6 bases to trimming and J lost 7 bases; unmatched junction nucleotides: 8. CDR3 loop: CASSPWTSGRKEQYF. In DNA, the CDR3 is TGTGCCAGCAGCCCATGGACTAGCGGGAGGAAGGAGCAGTACTTC.

This chain uses TRBV11-2 with TRBJ2-1; 12 bases are a match to TRBD2. Looked up from germline, CDR1 is SGHAT and CDR2 is FQNNGV. Trimming took 4 bases from V and 5 from J; bases not matched to a gene: 9. The CDR3 is made up of 17 amino acids. The CDR3 sequence is CASSYRLAGDPDNEQFF. CDR3 nucleotides: TGTGCCAGCAGCTACAGACTAGCGGGAGATCCCGACAATGAGCAGTTCTTC.

V gene TRBV2 combines with J gene TRBJ1-1; D uncertain. This CDR3 comprises 14 residues. CDR1 SNHLY and CDR2 FYNNEI come from the germline V gene. With 4 bases removed from V and 4 bases from J, the gap between germline ends came to 13 bases. CDR3 DNA: TGTGCCAGCAGTGTAGAGGGCGGCGGCACTGAAGCTTTCTTT. It codes for CASSVEGGGTEAFF.

The chain links TRBV5-6 to TRBJ1-3; D gene ambiguous. Trimming cost V 6 bases and J 0 bases, with 22 bases left between them. The CDR3 length is 18 residues. CDR1 SGHDT and CDR2 YYEEEE come from the germline V gene. The DNA of the CDR3 is TGTGCCAGCAACCTCCTTGGGGAAACAGCGAACTCTGGAAACACCATATATTTT. This codes for CASNLLGETANSGNTIYF. Combining the CDR3 with reference TRBV5-6 and TRBJ1-3 gives the whole variable domain DAGVTQSPTHLIKTRGQQVTLRCSPKSGHDTVSWYQQALGQGPQFIFQYYEEEERQRGNFPDRFSGHQFPNYSSELNVNALLLGDSALYLCASNLLGETANSGNTIYFGEGSWLTVV.

To note about this clone: This sample also contains other DNA sequences that code for the same CDR3. This chain uses TRBV27 with TRBJ2-7; no firm D call. The CDR3 sequence is 14 residues long. Trimming cost V 0 bases and J 0 bases, with 6 bases left between them. In germline, CDR1 is MNHEY, CDR2 SMNVEV (reference sequence). Here the CDR3 reads CASSLSRISYEQYF. CDR3 sequence (DNA): TGTGCCAGCAGTTTATCGCGTATCTCCTACGAGCAGTACTTC.

This clone has just a few counts. V usage is TRBV28 and J usage is TRBJ1-5, with no clear D. This CDR3 has 15 residues. Trimming left V 7 bases short and J 2 bases short, with 15 bases between. Germline CDR1 and CDR2: MDHEN and SYDVKM. In DNA, the CDR3 is TGTGCCAGCACCACCCCATGGAGGGGCAATCAGCCCCAGCATTTT. Amino acid sequence: CASTTPWRGNQPQHF.

The chain uses TRBV28 and TRBJ2-7, with TRBD1 matching over 7 bases. J lost 2 bases, V lost 8 bases, and 9 bases had no gene match. This CDR3 is 14 amino acids long. The germline gives CDR1 MDHEN, CDR2 SYDVKM. The DNA of the CDR3 is TGTGCCAGCTTCTCTCGACAGGGACCCTACGAGCAGTACTTC. This encodes CASFSRQGPYEQYF.

The gene calls are TRBV6-1 and TRBJ1-2; D not resolved. The V end was cut by 3 bases, the J end by 0 bases, with 11 bases between. Germline CDR1 is MNHNS and CDR2 is SASEGT. The CDR3 sequence is 15 residues long. CDR3 residues: CASSDEGGPNYGYTF. The CDR3 coding sequence is TGTGCCAGCAGTGATGAGGGCGGACCTAACTATGGCTACACCTTC.

The chain employs TRBV14 and TRBJ2-3; D is unclear. Trimming left V 4 bases short and J 4 bases short, with 9 bases between. The CDR3 totals 13 residues. Germline V gene lookup returns CDR1 SGHDN and CDR2 FVKESK. The CDR3 region is CASSPRSSDTQYF. In DNA, the CDR3 is TGTGCCAGCAGCCCCCGTTCGTCAGATACGCAGTATTTT.

This chain joins TRBV7-2 and TRBJ2-1; D not certain. Germline V gene lookup returns CDR1 SGHTA and CDR2 FQGNSA. This CDR3 has 15 residues. Trimming left V 6 bases short and J 0 bases short, with 12 bases between. DNA of the CDR3: TGTGCCAGCAGTGCTACCCCAAGCTCCTACAATGAGCAGTTCTTC. Its translation is CASSATPSSYNEQFF.

The chain recombines TRBV28 with TRBJ1-2, with D possibly being TRBD1 (6 bases). Germline V gene data show CDR1 as MDHEN and CDR2 as SYDVKM. Trimming pared 6 bases from V and 7 bases from J, leaving 15 bases between. The CDR3 extends over 13 amino acids. The CDR3 DNA follows: TGTGCCAGCAGCTCCGGACAGCCAAGTGGCTACACCTTC. Amino acids: CASSSGQPSGYTF.

The chain joins TRBV28 to TRBJ2-5; TRBD1 matches 7 bases. This CDR3 has 15 amino acids. Germline values: CDR1 MDHEN, CDR2 SYDVKM. Germline trimming cut 6 bases from V and 4 bases from J; bases unmatched to any gene: 11. DNA of the CDR3: TGTGCCAGCAGCGCTACAGGGGTGAGGAGAGAGACCCAGTACTTC. It specifies CASSATGVRRETQYF. The variable domain in full, completed from reference TRBV28 and TRBJ2-5, reads DVKVTQSSRYLVKRTGEKVFLECVQDMDHENMFWYRQDPGLGLRLIYFSYDVKMKEKGDIPEGYSVSREKKERFSLILESASTNQTSMYLCASSATGVRRETQYFGPGTRLLVL.

The chain has TRBV2 and TRBJ2-7, with 13 positions matching TRBD2. V lost 9 bases and J lost 7; bases outside the gene matches: 12. The CDR3 totals 15 residues. CDR1 and CDR2 (germline): SNHLY, FYNNEI. CDR3 in amino acids: CAREEGLAGSSEQYF. The DNA of the CDR3 is TGTGCCAGAGAAGAGGGACTAGCGGGATCTAGTGAGCAGTACTTC.

The chain uses TRBV19 and TRBJ2-3; 11 bases are a match to TRBD2. J lost 3 bases, V lost 7 bases, and 9 bases had no gene match. CDR1 is LNHDA and CDR2 is SQIVND in the germline V gene (reference sequence). This CDR3 region has 16 residues. CDR3 region: CASTYSGRGPTDTQYF. CDR3 sequence (DNA): TGTGCCAGTACCTATAGCGGGAGGGGACCGACAGATACGCAGTATTTT.

V and J are TRBV7-3 and TRBJ2-7, with 8 positions matching TRBD2. This CDR3 region has 18 residues. V gave up 1 base and J gave up 0 bases; unmatched junction bases: 11. Germline lookup yields CDR1 SGHTA and CDR2 FQGTGA. The CDR3 sequence: CASSLRSGGPMSSYEQYF. The CDR3 DNA reads as TGTGCCAGCAGCTTAAGGAGCGGGGGTCCGATGAGCTCCTACGAGCAGTACTTC.

The chain is built from TRBV4-2 and TRBJ2-3; 10 nucleotides align to TRBD2. CDR1 and CDR2 (germline): LGHNA, YNFKEQ. The CDR3 contains 16 residues. After removal of 3 bases from V and 5 bases from J, the junction contained 8 bases not matched to a gene. CDR3 DNA: TGTGCCAGCAGCCACCCAGCGGGAGGGCCGGAAGATACGCAGTATTTT. This codes for CASSHPAGGPEDTQYF.

There are a few counts of this clone. The V and J genes are TRBV5-5 and TRBJ2-7; D not certain. The germline V and J ends were trimmed by 1 base and 4 bases, with 9 bases remaining between them. The CDR3 is 13 residues long. Germline lookup yields CDR1 SGHKS and CDR2 YYEKEE (reference sequence). CDR3 residues: CASSLKVGYEQYF. DNA for the CDR3: TGTGCCAGCAGCTTGAAGGTAGGGTACGAGCAGTACTTC.

The chain recombines TRBV9 with TRBJ2-1; D unresolved. CDR1 SGDLS and CDR2 YYNGEE come from the germline V gene. The CDR3 extends over 14 amino acids. With 0 bases removed from V and 9 bases from J, the gap between germline ends came to 13 bases. For the CDR3, the DNA is TGTGCCAGCAGCGTAGAGCCGGTTATCGGTGAGCAGTTCTTC. Protein sequence: CASSVEPVIGEQFF.

The V and J genes are TRBV7-8 and TRBJ1-5; D unresolved. V gave up 5 bases and J gave up 0 bases, with 5 bases separating them. This CDR3 spans 13 amino acids. CDR1 and CDR2 (germline): SGHVS, FQNEAQ. CDR3 protein: CASSGNSNQPQHF. The CDR3 nucleotides read TGTGCCAGCAGCGGGAATAGCAATCAGCCCCAGCATTTT.